This T cell receptor (beta chain) was sequenced during a study of T-cell reconstitution after alpha-beta-depleted transplantation in children. Study-level results: A year had passed since transplant, and T-cell counts and diversity by then came mostly from newly produced T cells. Reportedly, alpha-beta T cells present about two months post-transplant originated from several hundred expanded clones of graft origin.

This CDR3 has 15 residues. Germline-derived CDR1 and CDR2 are LNHDA and SQIVND (reference sequence). Between the trimmed V and J ends, which lost 3 bases and 0 bases, there was a span of 11 bases. For this clonotype: The antigen is unknown.

Unique molecular identifiers were used to barcode this TCRbeta library. MiXCR, run by TCRdb on the PCR reads, gives a single entry per CDR3 protein. The sample lists hundreds of thousands of distinct CDR3 sequences, 13% occurring once. The chain uses TRBV19 and TRBJ1-1; D not certain. Sequences were derived from PBMCs, sampled before TCRalphabeta/CD19-depleted stem cell transplant. The sequence came from a girl aged 2 to 10 with congenital amegakaryocytic thrombocytopenia, due to receive a stem cell transplant. Written as DNA, the CDR3 is TGTGCCAGTAGTATTCCCTTTCGGATGAACACTGAAGCTTTCTTT. Translation: CASSIPFRMNTEAFF.